These 19 T cell receptor beta chains share one sample of origin, sequenced in a study of technical replicates of blood from a few donors (dated by TCRdb to about 2017). The method was the immunoSEQ multiplex PCR assay. Here the immuneACCESS table is served through TCRdb, limited to in-frame sequences with V and J called. Missing clones are a known gap in these copies; in checked studies unresolved V genes cover under half, and the rest lacks a known reason. The sample table holds just over 95,000 clones, of which about 95% were seen once. Less than 0.35% of the sample is held by the ten biggest clonotypes. Material: T cells isolated from PBMCs. These receptors originate from a human donor in good health.

The CDR3 DNA sequence: TGTGCCTGGGGGCAGGGGGCGCTCCCCTACGAGCAGTACTTC. This translates into CAWGQGALPYEQYF. The gene calls are TRBV30 and TRBJ2-7; the match to TRBD1 covers 8 bases. The CDR3 spans 14 residues. Unmatched junction bases numbered 8, after V lost 5 bases and J lost 2 bases. Germline values: CDR1 GTSNPN, CDR2 SVGIG (reference sequence).

The V gene is TRBV7-3, the J gene TRBJ2-5; TRBD2 agrees at 10 bases. The CDR3 extends over 15 amino acids. CDR1 and CDR2 from the germline V gene are SGHTA and FQGTGA. The junction had 5 bases not matched to a gene; V was cut back by 5 bases and J by 2 bases. In DNA, the CDR3 is TGTGCCAGCAGCCCCCTAGCGGGAGCACAAGAGACCCAGTACTTC. Translation gives CASSPLAGAQETQYF. Based on the CDR3 plus reference TRBV7-3 and TRBJ2-5, the full variable domain is GAGVSQTPSNKVTEKGKYVELRCDPISGHTALYWYRQSLGQGPEFLIYFQGTGAADDSGLPNDRFFAVRPEGSVSTLKIQRTERGDSAVYLCASSPLAGAQETQYFGPGTRLLVL.

The chain links TRBV10-1 to TRBJ2-2; perhaps TRBD2 as D (5 bases). This CDR3 has 15 amino acids. The germline V and J ends were trimmed by 8 bases and 6 bases, with 19 bases remaining between them. Germline CDR1 reads WNHNN; CDR2 reads SYGVQD (reference sequence). This chain's CDR3 is CASSVGAFGAGELFF. In nucleotides, the CDR3 is TGCGCCAGCTCGGTGGGTGCGTTCGGGGCCGGGGAGCTGTTTTTT.

The chain uses TRBV18 and TRBJ1-2, with 9 bases identical to TRBD1. The trim removed 6 bases at V and 8 bases at J, leaving 10 bases unmatched. The CDR3 loop spans 14 amino acids. Germline lookup yields CDR1 KGHSH and CDR2 LQKENI. The CDR3 loop is CASSGTGQGGGYTF. CDR3 nucleotides: TGTGCCAGCTCCGGAACGGGACAGGGAGGCGGCTACACCTTC.

The chain combines TRBV10-3 with TRBJ1-4; TRBD1 is a possible D gene (5 bases). Germline V gene sequence: CDR1 ENHRY, CDR2 SYGVKD. The V and J ends lost 11 bases and 4 bases respectively, with 8 bases between them. The CDR3 is 11 amino acids. DNA of the CDR3: TGTGCCTCACAGGATAATGAAAAACTGTTTTTT. It yields the protein CASQDNEKLFF.

This chain links TRBV6-6 with TRBJ2-7, with a weak D call TRBD2 (5 bases). Deletions cut 7 bases from V and 3 bases from J, with 7 bases between. Looked up from germline, CDR1 is MNHNY and CDR2 is SVGAGI (reference sequence). The CDR3 contains 11 residues. In DNA form, the CDR3 reads TGTGCCAGCAAACTAGACTACGAGCAGTACTTC. This translates into CASKLDYEQYF.

DNA for the CDR3: TGTGCCAGCAGCTTTGATGAGGATAGTGAGACCCAGTACTTC. Translation gives CASSFDEDSETQYF. The chain couples TRBV5-4 to TRBJ2-5; the D is unclear. V was trimmed by 2 bases and J by 5 bases, leaving 13 bases between them. The CDR3 loop spans 14 amino acids. Germline CDR1 reads SGHNT; CDR2 reads YYREEE (reference sequence).

The chain carries TRBV6-1 and TRBJ1-5; tentative D call: TRBD1 (6 bases). The CDR3 covers 15 residues. CDR1 is MNHNS and CDR2 is SASEGT in the germline V gene. Trimming cost V 0 bases and J 6 bases, with 12 bases left between them. The CDR3 is CASSEAAGVLQPQHF. The CDR3 DNA sequence: TGTGCCAGCAGTGAAGCGGCAGGGGTCCTTCAGCCCCAGCATTTT.

The V gene is TRBV7-2, the J gene TRBJ2-3, with 7 nucleotides matching TRBD2. This CDR3 is 16 amino acids long. Germline trimming cut 0 bases from V and 3 bases from J; bases unmatched to any gene: 6. The V gene's germline CDR1 is SGHTA and CDR2 FQGNSA. CDR3 loop: CASSLAGEGVTDTQYF. The CDR3 nucleotides are TGTGCCAGCAGCTTAGCAGGGGAGGGTGTTACAGATACGCAGTATTTT.

In its sample, this clone was seen a few times. V gene TRBV10-3 combines with J gene TRBJ2-7; 8 positions match TRBD1. This CDR3 is built from 12 residues. V lost 6 bases and J lost 4; bases outside the gene matches: 2. Germline values: CDR1 ENHRY, CDR2 SYGVKD. The CDR3 region has the DNA TGTGCCATCAGAGGACAGGGTTACGAGCAGTACTTC. Its translation is CAIRGQGYEQYF.

The chain employs TRBV5-8 and TRBJ1-4, with TRBD1 identical over 9 bases. Germline V gene data show CDR1 as SGHTS and CDR2 as YDEGEE. This CDR3 has 14 residues. V shed 4 bases and J 7 bases; nucleotides not matched to a gene: 5. The CDR3 sequence: CASSHGTGTEKLFF. The DNA for the CDR3 is TGTGCCAGCAGCCACGGGACAGGGACTGAAAAACTGTTTTTT. Supplemented by reference TRBV5-8 and TRBJ1-4, the full variable domain reads EAGVTQSPTHLIKTRGQQATLRCSPISGHTSVYWYQQALGLGLQFLLWYDEGEERNRGNFPPRFSGRQFPNYSSELNVNALELEDSALYLCASSHGTGTEKLFFGSGTQLSVL.

The V and J genes are TRBV7-3 and TRBJ2-1; 9 bases map to TRBD2. V lost 5 bases to trimming and J lost 5 bases; unmatched junction nucleotides: 4. Germline CDR1 SGHTA, CDR2 FQGTGA. CDR3 length: 14 residues. The CDR3 loop reads CASSGTSSNNEQFF. CDR3 in DNA: TGTGCCAGCAGCGGGACTAGCAGCAACAATGAGCAGTTCTTC.

This chain uses TRBV29-1 with TRBJ1-1; D remains ambiguous. Germline V gene sequence: CDR1 SQVTM, CDR2 ANQGSEA. CDR3 length: 11 amino acids. V lost 8 bases, J lost 1 base, and 8 bases lay in between. CDR3 residues: CSYYRNTEAFF. The CDR3 DNA reads TGCAGCTATTACAGGAACACTGAAGCTTTCTTT.

This chain joins TRBV19 and TRBJ1-5; TRBD1 might be the D (5 bases). V was pared by 5 bases and J by 2 bases, with 13 bases between. The CDR3 runs to 15 residues. CDR1 LNHDA and CDR2 SQIVND come from the germline V gene (reference sequence). The CDR3 sequence is CASSVQGWGNQPQHF. The CDR3 nucleotides read TGTGCCAGTAGTGTTCAGGGATGGGGCAATCAGCCCCAGCATTTT. The complete variable domain, with remaining parts taken from reference TRBV19 and TRBJ1-5, reads DGGITQSPKYLFRKEGQNVTLSCEQNLNHDAMYWYRQDPGQGLRLIYYSQIVNDFQKGDIAEGYSVSREKKESFPLTVTSAQKNPTAFYLCASSVQGWGNQPQHFGDGTRLSIL.

This clone was recorded once. This rearrangement joins TRBV6-1 to TRBJ1-2, with D perhaps matching TRBD1 (5 bases). Trimming pared 6 bases from V and 4 bases from J, leaving 12 bases between. The CDR3 spans 13 residues. Germline-derived CDR1 and CDR2 are MNHNS and SASEGT. The CDR3 DNA reads TGTGCCAGCAGAGCGGGGGTAGGCTATGGCTACACCTTC. Translated: CASRAGVGYGYTF.

The chain carries TRBV5-5 and TRBJ2-1, with D perhaps TRBD2 (5 bases). V was trimmed by 2 bases and J by 3 bases, leaving 12 bases between them. Per germline, CDR1 SGHKS and CDR2 YYEKEE (reference sequence). This CDR3 is 15 amino acids long. CDR3 amino acids: CASSLIRTGYNEQFF. For the CDR3, the DNA is TGTGCCAGCAGCTTAATAAGGACTGGCTACAATGAGCAGTTCTTC.

The V call is TRBV11-3, the J call TRBJ2-1, with D perhaps TRBD1 (6 bases). The CDR3 length is 13 residues. Germline V gene sequence: CDR1 SGHNT, CDR2 YENEEA. With 1 base removed from V and 7 bases from J, the gap between germline ends came to 8 bases. CDR3 residues: CASSLGRGNEQFF. The CDR3 DNA sequence: TGTGCCAGCAGCTTAGGAAGGGGGAATGAGCAGTTCTTC.

This clone was recorded once. The DNA is left out, because the CDR3 cannot be placed on it with certainty; the CDR3 is given as TCRdb lists it. The chain recombines TRBV6-5 with TRBJ2-5; the D call in the table, TRBD2, was not verified against the DNA. Termini included, the CDR3 measures 11 amino acids. In germline, CDR1 is MNHEY, CDR2 SVGAGI. CDR3 sequence: CASSTSGTQYF.

This chain uses TRBV2 with TRBJ2-4; D remains ambiguous. This CDR3 comprises 14 residues. V dropped 3 bases and J dropped 0 bases, with 6 bases sitting between them. Per germline, CDR1 SNHLY and CDR2 FYNNEI. Here the CDR3 reads CASSESGAKNIQYF. In DNA, the CDR3 is TGTGCCAGCAGTGAGTCGGGAGCCAAAAACATTCAGTACTTC.